These 13 T cell receptor beta chains came from one sample sequenced in a study of blood T cells in healthy people across ages. Sample-barcoded 5' priming and a J-beta primer mix drove a second PCR of about 6 to 12 cycles. TCRdb reprocessed the 5' RACE reads via MiXCR and lists one record per CDR3 protein. The sample comprises about 1.6 million distinct CDR3 sequences, 30% to 35% of which are singletons, and about 10% rests with the top ten. What was sequenced was blood. Receptors originate from a woman aged 25 to 39 in good health.

V and J are TRBV6-5 and TRBJ1-2; D remains ambiguous. CDR3 length: 16 amino acids. Germline V lookup: CDR1 MNHEY, CDR2 SVGAGI. V lost 2 bases and J 2 bases, leaving 15 bases between the germline ends. The chain's CDR3 is CASSYGVGRRNYGYTF. The DNA for the CDR3 is TGTGCCAGCAGTTACGGTGTAGGGCGGCGAAACTATGGCTACACCTTC.

Concerning this clonotype itself: It is likely a read error, because the conserved phenylalanine at the end of the CDR3 is missing. This chain connects TRBV6-6 to TRBJ2-1; TRBD1 is a possible D gene (6 bases). CDR1 is MNHNY, CDR2 SVGAGI, per germline (reference sequence). V was trimmed by 6 bases and J by 0 bases, leaving 9 bases between them. This CDR3 is 14 amino acids long. CDR3 sequence reads: CASRGQSSYNEQFL. The CDR3 nucleotides read TGTGCCAGCAGAGGACAGAGCTCCTACAATGAGCAGTTCCTC.

The chain carries TRBV7-3 and TRBJ2-1; 10 nucleotides align to TRBD2. This CDR3 is 15 amino acids long. Germline V gene sequence: CDR1 SGHTA, CDR2 FQGTGA. After removal of 4 bases from V and 6 bases from J, the junction contained 6 bases not matched to a gene. CDR3 region: CASSSAGGPCNEQFF. In DNA, the CDR3 is TGTGCCAGCAGCTCAGCGGGGGGGCCGTGCAATGAGCAGTTCTTC.

In this sample, this clonotype turned up a few times. The chain couples TRBV5-1 to TRBJ2-3; the D is unclear. The CDR3 spans 14 residues. The V gene's germline CDR1 is SGHRS and CDR2 YFSETQ. V was shortened by 4 bases and J by 5 bases, with 14 bases between the two germline ends. The CDR3 reads CASSEDGSKDTQYF. In DNA form, the CDR3 reads TGCGCCAGCAGCGAGGACGGGTCAAAAGATACGCAGTATTTT.

This clonotype has more than one count but fewer than ten. V is TRBV20-1 and J is TRBJ1-2; tentatively, D is TRBD1 (5 bases). CDR1 DFQATT and CDR2 SNEGSKA come from the germline V gene (reference sequence). The CDR3 has 14 amino acids. The ends were cut back, 6 bases at V and 2 bases at J, with 16 bases in the middle. DNA for the CDR3: TGCAGTGCCCTCCCCGGGACTTTCAACTATGGCTACACCTTC. Translation gives CSALPGTFNYGYTF.

V usage is TRBV27 and J usage is TRBJ2-2, with 10 bases aligning to TRBD1. The J segment lost 2 bases and the V segment lost 2 bases, leaving 5 bases of the junction unmatched. Germline assignment: CDR1 MNHEY and CDR2 SMNVEV (reference sequence). This CDR3 comprises 17 residues. CDR3 sequence: CASSLQDRGFNTGELFF. In DNA, the CDR3 is TGTGCCAGCAGTTTACAGGACAGGGGGTTTAACACCGGGGAGCTGTTTTTT.

The V call is TRBV11-2, the J call TRBJ2-7; D is uncertain. The V gene lost 2 bases and the J gene lost 0 bases, with 8 bases spanning the gap. This CDR3 spans 14 amino acids. In germline, CDR1 is SGHAT, CDR2 FQNNGV. CDR3 residues: CASSLMFSSYEQYF. The CDR3 DNA reads TGTGCCAGCAGCTTAATGTTTTCCTCCTACGAGCAGTACTTC.

In this sample, this clonotype turned up many times. The chain carries TRBV4-2 and TRBJ2-2, with D perhaps being TRBD1 or TRBD2 (5 bases each). CDR3 length: 13 amino acids. Germline CDR1 is LGHNA and CDR2 is YNFKEQ. V was cut by 3 bases and J by 8 bases, with 10 bases left in between. Here the CDR3 reads CASSHGTEGELFF. The CDR3, as DNA: TGTGCCAGCAGCCACGGGACCGAGGGGGAGCTGTTTTTT.

The table lists this clonotype with a count of one. Sequence at one end of the junction differs from germline and may be a read error. The chain links TRBV20-1 to TRBJ2-4; 7 bases match TRBD1. The CDR3 runs 14 residues. CDR1 and CDR2 from the germline V gene are DFQATT and SNEGSKA (reference sequence). This chain's CDR3 is CSAPHRQGGDIQYF. DNA of the CDR3: TGCAGTGCTCCTCACCGACAGGGTGGTGACATCCAGTACTTC.

This clonotype has just a few counts. The V and J genes are TRBV11-2 and TRBJ2-5; D ambiguous. The DNA end favors TRBJ2-7, so the J call may be wrong. CDR3 length: 12 residues. Germline V gene sequence: CDR1 SGHAT, CDR2 FQNNGV. The CDR3 DNA reads as TGTGCCAGCACCCTTGATGCCCACGAGCAGTACTTC. This gives the protein CASTLDAHEQYF.

The rearrangement uses TRBV3-1 and TRBJ2-3, with D uncertain. The CDR3 extends over 15 amino acids. The germline V gene encodes CDR1 LGHDT and CDR2 YNNKEL (reference sequence). Trimming took off 2 bases at V and 2 bases at J, with 11 bases between the two ends. Here the CDR3 reads CASSQTLTDTDTQYF. The DNA of the CDR3 is TGTGCCAGCAGCCAAACCCTGACTGACACAGATACGCAGTATTTT.

V and J are TRBV28 and TRBJ2-4; D unclear. The V and J ends lost 4 bases and 0 bases respectively, with 19 bases between them. Germline values: CDR1 MDHEN, CDR2 SYDVKM. The CDR3 covers 18 residues. The CDR3 here is CASSSSVPLPQAKNIQYF. The CDR3, as DNA: TGTGCCAGCAGTTCCTCGGTTCCCCTACCTCAAGCCAAAAACATTCAGTACTTC. Combining the CDR3 with reference TRBV28 and TRBJ2-4 gives the whole variable domain DVKVTQSSRYLVKRTGEKVFLECVQDMDHENMFWYRQDPGLGLRLIYFSYDVKMKEKGDIPEGYSVSREKKERFSLILESASTNQTSMYLCASSSSVPLPQAKNIQYFGAGTRLSVL.

This sequence joins TRBV20-1 and TRBJ2-7; 9 nucleotides agree with TRBD2. The CDR3 covers 16 residues. In germline, CDR1 is DFQATT, CDR2 SNEGSKA (reference sequence). Trimming removed 1 base from V and 0 bases from J; junction bases left unmatched: 7. The CDR3 protein is CSARGVRRGGSYEQYF. The CDR3 DNA reads TGCAGTGCTAGAGGGGTGCGGCGGGGGGGCTCCTACGAGCAGTACTTC.